These 28 T cell receptor beta chains share one sample of origin, sequenced in a study of persistence of HIV-infected CD4 T cells. Cells were stimulated with CMV-infected fibroblast lysates at 8.5 to 10 ug/mL. CD40L/CD69 double-negative CD45RO-high memory CD4+ T cells were collected. No cognate antigen is known for these TCRs. This was the immunoSEQ version 4 assay in survey mode. Assay used: immunoSEQ multiplex PCR; TCRdb lists only in-frame clones, some missing. Of tens of thousands of clones in the sample, 75% to 90% were seen once. The source material was CD4+ T cells sorted from PBMCs after 18-hour stimulation, sampled from a patient who received antiretroviral therapy. All receptors come from an adult man with HIV who was CMV-seropositive.

The V call is TRBV5-1, the J call TRBJ2-2; D uncertain. With the DNA end fitting TRBJ1-3 better, the J assignment may be wrong. Germline CDR1 SGHRS, CDR2 YFSETQ. This CDR3 contains 16 residues. The CDR3 region is CASSLGTGFSGNTIYF. The CDR3 DNA follows: TGCGCCAGCAGCTTGGGGACTGGCTTCTCTGGAAACACCATATATTTT.

This clone has only a few counts. The chain links TRBV27 to TRBJ2-7; D is ambiguous. This CDR3 region has 13 residues. Trimming took 2 bases from V and 3 from J, leaving 8 bases between them. Germline CDR1 and CDR2: MNHEY and SMNVEV (reference sequence). The DNA for the CDR3 is TGTGCCAGCAGTTTAAGGCCTAACTACGAGCAGTACTTC. Translated, it gives CASSLRPNYEQYF.

This chain connects TRBV10-3 to TRBJ2-1, with 8 positions matching TRBD2. There are 13 residues in the CDR3. J was trimmed by 9 bases and V by 8 bases; bases with no gene match: 9. CDR1 is ENHRY and CDR2 is SYGVKD in the germline V gene. The CDR3 is CAIGNGGASEQFF. CDR3 nucleotide sequence: TGTGCCATCGGGAACGGGGGGGCAAGTGAGCAGTTCTTC.

The J gene is TRBJ2-7, the V gene TRBV11-1, with TRBD1 identical over 9 bases. Per germline, CDR1 SGHAT and CDR2 FQDESV (reference sequence). CDR3 length: 15 amino acids. Losses at the gene ends were 5 bases for V and 3 bases for J; bases not matched to a gene: 8. This CDR3 is CASSEGTGFYYEQYF. As DNA, the CDR3 is TGTGCCAGCAGCGAGGGGACAGGGTTCTACTACGAGCAGTACTTC.

This chain uses TRBV10-2 with TRBJ1-4; D gene ambiguous. Looked up from germline, CDR1 is WSHSY and CDR2 is SAAADI. The CDR3 runs 15 residues. The ends were cut back, 6 bases at V and 0 bases at J, with 11 bases in the middle. This CDR3 is CASRKNSATNEKLFF. The CDR3 nucleotides read TGCGCCAGCAGGAAAAACAGCGCAACTAATGAAAAACTGTTTTTT.

The J gene is TRBJ1-1, the V gene TRBV19; D is uncertain. V lost 2 bases, J lost 0 bases, and 4 bases lay in between. Germline lookup yields CDR1 LNHDA and CDR2 SQIVND (reference sequence). CDR3 size: 13 residues. The chain's CDR3 is CASSIRLNTEAFF. Here the CDR3 DNA reads TGTGCCAGTAGTATAAGGCTGAACACTGAAGCTTTCTTT.

The chain uses TRBV6-1 and TRBJ1-3; D unclear. Trimming stripped 2 bases from V and 0 bases from J, with 5 bases between. The CDR3 runs 14 residues. Germline V gene data show CDR1 as MNHNS and CDR2 as SASEGT. This CDR3 reads CASSEHRSGNTIYF. The CDR3 DNA sequence: TGTGCCAGCAGTGAACACCGCTCTGGAAACACCATATATTTT.

J is TRBJ1-6 and V is TRBV2; D may be TRBD1 (6 bases). CDR1 is SNHLY and CDR2 is FYNNEI in the germline V gene. CDR3 size: 13 residues. Trimming left V 5 bases short and J 7 bases short, with 9 bases between. The CDR3 reads CASSRTENSPLHF. The CDR3 nucleotides read TGTGCCAGCAGTCGGACAGAGAATTCACCCCTCCACTTT.

V is TRBV19 and J is TRBJ2-3; 7 nucleotides line up with TRBD2. CDR1 and CDR2 from the germline V gene are LNHDA and SQIVND (reference sequence). The J segment lost 3 bases and the V segment lost 5 bases, leaving 14 bases of the junction unmatched. This CDR3 comprises 17 residues. CDR3 coding DNA: TGTGCCAGTAGTCCGGATCGGTCTAGCGGTAGTACAGATACGCAGTATTTT. Residues: CASSPDRSSGSTDTQYF.

The V call is TRBV14, the J call TRBJ1-2; TRBD1 is a possible D gene (5 bases). CDR3 size: 15 residues. The V and J ends lost 4 bases and 4 bases respectively, with 16 bases between them. CDR1 and CDR2 (germline): SGHDN, FVKESK. For the CDR3, the DNA is TGTGCCAGCAGCCCTCACTCTGGGGACTTCTATGGCTACACCTTC. Translation: CASSPHSGDFYGYTF.

The rearrangement uses TRBV30 and TRBJ2-7; D remains unclear. The CDR3 is 12 amino acids. The V gene's germline CDR1 is GTSNPN and CDR2 SVGIG (reference sequence). The germline V and J ends were trimmed by 1 base and 0 bases, with 4 bases remaining between them. CDR3 sequence reads: CAWSANSYEQYF. Written as DNA, the CDR3 is TGTGCCTGGAGTGCCAACTCCTACGAGCAGTACTTC.

V usage is TRBV10-2 and J usage is TRBJ2-7; D not certain. The CDR3 has 13 residues. CDR1 WSHSY and CDR2 SAAADI come from the germline V gene. Trimming took 6 bases from V and 3 from J, leaving 12 bases between them. The CDR3 spells CASRGNSYYEQYF. The CDR3 region has the DNA TGCGCCAGCAGGGGCAACAGCTACTACGAGCAGTACTTC.

The gene calls are TRBV7-9 and TRBJ2-1; TRBD1 matches at 8 bases. Germline lookup yields CDR1 SEHNR and CDR2 FQNEAQ (reference sequence). This CDR3 is 16 amino acids long. Unmatched junction bases numbered 10, after V lost 2 bases and J lost 7 bases. The CDR3 region has the DNA TGTGCCAGCAGCTTATATGGGACAGGCGGCTCAAATGAGCAGTTCTTC. Its translation: CASSLYGTGGSNEQFF.

This clone was picked up one time. The gene calls are TRBV5-1 and TRBJ1-3, with a tentative D call TRBD1 (5 bases). V was cut by 4 bases and J by 0 bases, with 14 bases left in between. This CDR3 has 16 amino acids. Germline V gene lookup returns CDR1 SGHRS and CDR2 YFSETQ. The CDR3 region is CASSHGGLHSGNTIYF. For the CDR3, the DNA is TGCGCCAGCAGCCATGGGGGACTGCACTCTGGAAACACCATATATTTT.

For this clone: Since a much larger clone is just one base distant, this may be a read error. Other nucleotide sequences in the sample specify the same CDR3. This chain joins TRBV27 and TRBJ2-7; D could derive from TRBD1 or TRBD2 (6 bases each). Germline assignment: CDR1 MNHEY and CDR2 SMNVEV (reference sequence). V was pared by 9 bases and J by 2 bases, with 20 bases between. The CDR3 extends over 15 amino acids. CDR3 nucleotide sequence: TGTGCCAGTAGTCCTTTCCGGGGGCGCACCTACGAGCAGTACTTC. Translation: CASSPFRGRTYEQYF.

This chain uses TRBV6-5 with TRBJ2-7, with a weak D call TRBD1 (6 bases). Per germline, CDR1 MNHEY and CDR2 SVGAGI. Trimming shortened V by 8 bases and J by 7 bases, and 21 bases separated the two germline ends. The CDR3 contains 14 residues. CDR3 coding DNA: TGTGCCAGCCGTCAGGGGAGTTTCTCTGGGGAGCAGTACTTC. It encodes CASRQGSFSGEQYF.

This chain links TRBV3-1 (or the pseudogene TRBV3-2) with TRBJ2-1; 9 bases agree with TRBD2. V shed 0 bases and J 2 bases; nucleotides not matched to a gene: 8. CDR3 length: 18 residues. CDR1 is LGHDT and CDR2 is YNNKEL in the germline V gene (reference sequence). CDR3 sequence (DNA): TGTGCCAGCAGCCAAGAGACGACCAGCGGGGGGACCTACAATGAGCAGTTCTTC. Protein sequence: CASSQETTSGGTYNEQFF.

The V and J genes are TRBV10-3 and TRBJ2-1; D might be TRBD1 (6 bases). V lost 2 bases and J 7 bases, leaving 9 bases between the germline ends. CDR3 length: 13 amino acids. The germline gives CDR1 ENHRY, CDR2 SYGVKD. This CDR3 reads CAISEQGKNEQFF. The CDR3 nucleotides are TGTGCCATCAGTGAGCAGGGGAAAAATGAGCAGTTCTTC.

The rearrangement uses TRBV7-9 and TRBJ2-7, with D perhaps matching TRBD1 (6 bases). There are 15 residues in the CDR3. Trimming stripped 1 base from V and 1 base from J, with 11 bases between. Germline CDR1 and CDR2: SEHNR and FQNEAQ (reference sequence). The CDR3 DNA reads as TGTGCCAGCAGCTTAGTGGGGGCAGGGTCCTACGAGCAGTACTTC. Translating gives CASSLVGAGSYEQYF.

This chain links TRBV20-1 with TRBJ1-4; D is ambiguous. The CDR3 consists of 14 residues. Trimming took off 3 bases at V and 7 bases at J, with 15 bases between the two ends. The germline CDR1 and CDR2 sequences are DFQATT and SNEGSKA (reference sequence). CDR3 amino acids: CSASSTPRAEKLFF. As DNA, the CDR3 is TGCAGTGCTAGTTCCACACCTCGGGCTGAAAAACTGTTTTTT.

The V and J genes are TRBV5-1 and TRBJ2-1, with D tentatively TRBD1 (5 bases). The length of the CDR3 is 15 residues. V shed 4 bases and J shed 1 base, with 12 bases lying between them. The germline V gene has CDR1 SGHRS and CDR2 YFSETQ. The chain's CDR3 is CASSDLTVSYNEQFF. In DNA, the CDR3 is TGCGCCAGCAGCGACCTGACAGTTTCCTACAATGAGCAGTTCTTC.

The rearrangement uses TRBV7-9 and TRBJ2-1; D is possibly TRBD2 (7 bases). Looked up from germline, CDR1 is SEHNR and CDR2 is FQNEAQ (reference sequence). This CDR3 is built from 16 residues. Trimming shortened V by 6 bases and J by 7 bases, and 22 bases separated the two germline ends. The CDR3 spells CASSSIGRGPGNEQFF. Written as DNA, the CDR3 is TGTGCCAGCAGTTCCATCGGGCGGGGGCCAGGGAATGAGCAGTTCTTC.

CDR3 amino acids: CASSQGGMGLGGYTF. The CDR3 DNA follows: TGTGCCAGCAGCCAAGGGGGAATGGGATTAGGGGGCTACACCTTC. The chain links TRBV3-1 (or the pseudogene TRBV3-2) to TRBJ1-2; D not certain. The V end was cut by 1 base, the J end by 8 bases, with 17 bases between. The CDR3 is made up of 15 amino acids. The V gene's germline CDR1 is LGHDT and CDR2 YNNKEL (reference sequence).

The chain joins TRBV16 to TRBJ1-1; D is uncertain. This CDR3 is built from 13 residues. V was pared by 2 bases and J by 1 base, with 5 bases between. CDR1 and CDR2 from the germline V gene are KGHSY and FQNENV. CDR3 sequence (DNA): TGTGCCAGCAGCCAAGGAGCGAACACTGAAGCTTTCTTT. Protein product: CASSQGANTEAFF.

This clone was counted between two and nine times. The rearrangement links TRBV15 to TRBJ2-7; no firm D call. CDR1 is LNHNV, CDR2 YYDKDF, per germline (reference sequence). The ends were cut back, 0 bases at V and 6 bases at J, with 12 bases in the middle. This CDR3 spans 14 amino acids. As DNA, the CDR3 is TGTGCCACCAGCAGAGATAGGCTGTCGAGCGAGCAGTACTTC. Residues: CATSRDRLSSEQYF.

The sample holds one count of this clone. This rearrangement joins TRBV27 to TRBJ1-1; the D is unclear. CDR1 is MNHEY and CDR2 is SMNVEV in the germline V gene (reference sequence). This CDR3 contains 11 residues. V was shortened by 5 bases and J by 7 bases, with 8 bases between the two germline ends. The CDR3 DNA reads as TGTGCCAGCAGTGGGCGGAATGAAGCTTTCTTT. This codes for CASSGRNEAFF.

This chain links TRBV15 with TRBJ2-2, with D perhaps matching TRBD1 or TRBD2 (7 bases each). V was shortened by 4 bases and J by 3 bases, with 24 bases between the two germline ends. CDR1 LNHNV and CDR2 YYDKDF come from the germline V gene (reference sequence). This CDR3 has 19 amino acids. For the CDR3, the DNA is TGTGCCACCAGCACCCGCCCACCCCAGACAGGGAGGGACACCGGGGAGCTGTTTTTT. The encoded protein is CATSTRPPQTGRDTGELFF. Full variable domain (rest looked up from reference TRBV15 and TRBJ2-2): DAMVIQNPRYQVTQFGKPVTLSCSQTLNHNVMYWYQQKSSQAPKLLFHYYDKDFNNEADTPDNFQSRRPNTSFCFLDIRSPGLGDTAMYLCATSTRPPQTGRDTGELFFGEGSRLTVL.

This chain links TRBV18 with TRBJ2-1; no reliable D call. Germline CDR1 and CDR2: KGHSH and LQKENI. V was pared by 2 bases and J by 0 bases, with 8 bases between. This CDR3 contains 15 residues. The CDR3 reads CASSPGLSSYNEQFF. The CDR3 DNA reads TGTGCCAGCTCACCAGGGTTGAGCTCCTACAATGAGCAGTTCTTC. The full variable domain, rest sourced from reference TRBV18 and TRBJ2-1, is NAGVMQNPRHLVRRRGQEARLRCSPMKGHSHVYWYRQLPEEGLKFMVYLQKENIIDESGMPKERFSAEFPKEGPSILRIQQVVRGDSAAYFCASSPGLSSYNEQFFGPGTRLTVL.